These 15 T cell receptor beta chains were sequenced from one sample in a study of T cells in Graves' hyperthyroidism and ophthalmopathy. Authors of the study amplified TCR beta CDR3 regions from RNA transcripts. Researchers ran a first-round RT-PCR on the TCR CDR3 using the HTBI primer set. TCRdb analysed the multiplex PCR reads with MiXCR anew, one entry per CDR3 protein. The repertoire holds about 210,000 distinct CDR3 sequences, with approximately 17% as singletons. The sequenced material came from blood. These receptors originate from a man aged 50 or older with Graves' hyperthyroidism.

The CDR3 DNA follows: TGTGCCAGCAGCTTGTATCAGGGGCGCGATGGCTACACCTTC. It specifies CASSLYQGRDGYTF. This rearrangement joins TRBV5-5 to TRBJ1-2; a weak D match, TRBD1 (6 bases). Germline assignment: CDR1 SGHKS and CDR2 YYEKEE (reference sequence). V lost 1 base and J lost 6, with 13 bases in between. This CDR3 spans 14 amino acids. The full variable domain, in which reference TRBV5-5 and TRBJ1-2 provide the parts outside the CDR3, is DAGVTQSPTHLIKTRGQQVTLRCSPISGHKSVSWYQQVLGQGPQFIFQYYEKEERGRGNFPDRFSARQFPNYSSELNVNALLLGDSALYLCASSLYQGRDGYTFGSGTRLTVV.

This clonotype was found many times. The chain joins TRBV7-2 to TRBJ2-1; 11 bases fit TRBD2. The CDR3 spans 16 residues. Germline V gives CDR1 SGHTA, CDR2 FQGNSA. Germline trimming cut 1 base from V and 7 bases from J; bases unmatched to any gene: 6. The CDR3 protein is CASSLEIAGGLNEQFF. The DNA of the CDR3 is TGTGCCAGCAGCTTAGAAATAGCGGGAGGGCTGAATGAGCAGTTCTTC.

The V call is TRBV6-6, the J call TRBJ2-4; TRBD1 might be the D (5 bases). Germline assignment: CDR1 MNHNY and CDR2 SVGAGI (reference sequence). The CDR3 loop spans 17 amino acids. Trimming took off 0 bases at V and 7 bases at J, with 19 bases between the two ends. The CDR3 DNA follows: TGTGCCAGCAGTTACTCGTGGGCAGGGATCTTAGGGAACATTCAGTACTTC. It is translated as CASSYSWAGILGNIQYF.

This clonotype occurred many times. The CDR3 DNA follows: TGCAGTGCTAGACCCCGAGCGGGAATGATCTACAATGAGCAGTTCTTC. Translation gives CSARPRAGMIYNEQFF. The genes are TRBV20-1 and TRBJ2-1; TRBD2 matches 7 bases. The CDR3 length is 16 residues. V lost 2 bases, J lost 3 bases, and 10 bases stayed unmatched. The germline gives CDR1 DFQATT, CDR2 SNEGSKA (reference sequence).

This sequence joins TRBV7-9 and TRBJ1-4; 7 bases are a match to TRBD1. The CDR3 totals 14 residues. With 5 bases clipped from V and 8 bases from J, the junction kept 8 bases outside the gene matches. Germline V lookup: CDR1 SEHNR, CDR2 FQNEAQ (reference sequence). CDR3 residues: CASSLRQGGEKLFF. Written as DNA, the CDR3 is TGTGCCAGCAGCCTTCGACAGGGAGGGGAAAAACTGTTTTTT.

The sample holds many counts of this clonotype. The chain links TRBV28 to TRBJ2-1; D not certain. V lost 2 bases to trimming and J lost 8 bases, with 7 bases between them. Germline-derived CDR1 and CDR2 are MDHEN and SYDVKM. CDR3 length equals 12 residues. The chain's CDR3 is CASSLHSYEQFF. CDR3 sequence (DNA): TGTGCCAGCAGTTTACATTCGTATGAGCAGTTCTTC.

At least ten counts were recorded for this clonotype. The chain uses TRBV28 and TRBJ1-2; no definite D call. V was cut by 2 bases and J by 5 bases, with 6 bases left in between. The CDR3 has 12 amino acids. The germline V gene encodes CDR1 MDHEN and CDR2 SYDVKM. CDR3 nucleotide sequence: TGTGCCAGCAGTTTAATTGGGTATGGCTACACCTTC. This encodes CASSLIGYGYTF.

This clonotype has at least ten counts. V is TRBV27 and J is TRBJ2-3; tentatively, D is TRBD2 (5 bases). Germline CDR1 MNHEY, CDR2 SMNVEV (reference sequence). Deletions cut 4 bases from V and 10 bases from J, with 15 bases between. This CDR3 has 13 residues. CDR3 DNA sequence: TGTGCCAGCAGTTCAAACGGACTGTGGCCGCAGTATTTT. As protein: CASSSNGLWPQYF.

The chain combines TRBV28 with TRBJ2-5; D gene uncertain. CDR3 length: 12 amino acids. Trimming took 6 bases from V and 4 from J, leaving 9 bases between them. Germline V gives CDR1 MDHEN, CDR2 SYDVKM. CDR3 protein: CASSTSPETQYF. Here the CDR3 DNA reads TGTGCCAGCAGCACCTCTCCAGAGACCCAGTACTTC.

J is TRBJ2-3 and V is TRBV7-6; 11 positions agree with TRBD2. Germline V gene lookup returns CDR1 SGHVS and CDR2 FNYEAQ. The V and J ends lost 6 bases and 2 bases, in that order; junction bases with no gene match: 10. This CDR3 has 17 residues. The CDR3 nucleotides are TGTGCCAGCAGGCCCACTAGCGGGAGCTTTTCCACAGATACGCAGTATTTT. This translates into CASRPTSGSFSTDTQYF.

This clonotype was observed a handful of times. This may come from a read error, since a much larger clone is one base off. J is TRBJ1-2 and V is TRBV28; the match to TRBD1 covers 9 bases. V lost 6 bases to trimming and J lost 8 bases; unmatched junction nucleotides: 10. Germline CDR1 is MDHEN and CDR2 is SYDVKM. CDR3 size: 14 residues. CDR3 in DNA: TGTGCCAGCAGCCTAGGACAGGGGAGGGCCGGCTACACCTTC. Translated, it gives CASSLGQGRAGYTF.

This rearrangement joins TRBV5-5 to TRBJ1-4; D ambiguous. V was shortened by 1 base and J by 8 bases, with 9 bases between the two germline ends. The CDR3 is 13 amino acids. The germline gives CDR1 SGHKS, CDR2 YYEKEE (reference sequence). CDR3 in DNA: TGTGCCAGCAGCTTGTTAACCGCCGAAAAACTGTTTTTT. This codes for CASSLLTAEKLFF.

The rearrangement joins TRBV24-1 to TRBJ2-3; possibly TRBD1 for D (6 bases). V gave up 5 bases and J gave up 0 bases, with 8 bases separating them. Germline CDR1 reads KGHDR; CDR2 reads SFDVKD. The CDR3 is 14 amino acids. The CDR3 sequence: CATSVTGSTDTQYF. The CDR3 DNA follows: TGTGCCACCAGTGTCACAGGGAGCACAGATACGCAGTATTTT.

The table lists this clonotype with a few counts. CDR3 amino acids: CASRRSGRALADTQYF. DNA of the CDR3: TGTGCCAGCAGACGGAGCGGGAGGGCCCTAGCAGATACGCAGTATTTT. The gene calls are TRBV12-3 or TRBV12-4 and TRBJ2-3, with 10 bases identical to TRBD2. After removal of 6 bases from V and 4 bases from J, the junction contained 10 bases not matched to a gene. There are 16 residues in the CDR3.

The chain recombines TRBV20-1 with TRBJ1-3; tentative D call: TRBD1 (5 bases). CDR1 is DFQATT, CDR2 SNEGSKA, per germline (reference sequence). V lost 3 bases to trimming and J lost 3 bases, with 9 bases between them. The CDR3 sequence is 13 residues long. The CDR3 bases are TGCAGTGCTAGTCAGGGAGATGGAAACACCATATATTTT. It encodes CSASQGDGNTIYF.